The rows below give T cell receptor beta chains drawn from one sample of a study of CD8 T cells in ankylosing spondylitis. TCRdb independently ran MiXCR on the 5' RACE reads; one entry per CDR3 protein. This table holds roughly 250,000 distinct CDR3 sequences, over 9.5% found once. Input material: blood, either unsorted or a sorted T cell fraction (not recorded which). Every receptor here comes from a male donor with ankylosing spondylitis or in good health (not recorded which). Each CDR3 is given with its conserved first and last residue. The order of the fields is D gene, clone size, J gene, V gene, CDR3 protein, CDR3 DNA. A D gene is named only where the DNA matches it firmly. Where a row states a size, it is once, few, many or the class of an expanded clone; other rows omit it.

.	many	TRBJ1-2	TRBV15	CATSEIYGYGYTF	TGTGCCACCAGCGAGATCTACGGGTATGGCTACACCTTC
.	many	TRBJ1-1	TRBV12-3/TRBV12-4	CASSSWLNTEAFF	TGTGCCAGCAGTTCATGGTTAAACACTGAAGCTTTCTTT
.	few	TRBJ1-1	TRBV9	CASSALGRGAEAFF	TGTGCCAGCAGCGCCCTGGGGCGGGGGGCTGAAGCTTTCTTT
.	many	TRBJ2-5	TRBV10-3	CATQDNQETQYF	TGTGCCACCCAGGACAACCAAGAGACCCAGTACTTC
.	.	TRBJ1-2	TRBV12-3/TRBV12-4	CASSSPGRSYGYTF	TGTGCCAGCAGTTCTCCGGGACGGTCCTATGGCTACACCTTC
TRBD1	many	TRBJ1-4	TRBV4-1	CASSQGQLEKLFF	TGCGCCAGCAGCCAGGGACAGTTAGAAAAACTGTTTTTT
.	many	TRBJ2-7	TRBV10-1	CASSEGYGADYEQYF	TGCGCCAGCAGTGAGGGTTACGGAGCGGACTACGAGCAGTACTTC
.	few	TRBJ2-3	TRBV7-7	CASSQGRLRDTQYF	TGTGCCAGCAGCCAGGGCCGCCTACGGGATACGCAGTATTTT
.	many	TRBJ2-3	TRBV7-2	CASSPQGDRRTDTQYF	TGTGCCAGCAGCCCCCAGGGCGACAGACGCACAGATACGCAGTATTTT
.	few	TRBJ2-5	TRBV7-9	CASSLAGIEETQYF	TGTGCCAGCAGCTTAGCGGGGATCGAAGAGACCCAGTACTTC
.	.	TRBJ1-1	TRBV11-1	CASSSGTTTEAFF	TGTGCCAGCAGCTCTGGGACGACCACTGAAGCTTTCTTT
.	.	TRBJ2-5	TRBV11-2	CASSLELAQATQYF	TGTGCCAGCAGCTTAGAGCTCGCGCAAGCGACCCAGTACTTC
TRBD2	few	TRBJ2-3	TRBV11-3	CASGLAGNTDTQYF	TGTGCCAGTGGACTAGCGGGAAACACAGATACGCAGTATTTT
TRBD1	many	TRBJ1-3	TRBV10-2	CASSESDRGSGNTIYF	TGCGCCAGCAGTGAGTCGGACAGGGGTTCTGGAAACACCATATATTTT
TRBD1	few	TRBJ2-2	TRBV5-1	CASSPLKTGVNTGELFF	TGCGCCAGCAGCCCTCTAAAGACAGGGGTCAACACCGGGGAGCTGTTTTTT
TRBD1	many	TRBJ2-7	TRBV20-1	CSARVNRGYEQYF	TGCAGTGCTAGAGTGAACAGGGGCTACGAGCAGTACTTC
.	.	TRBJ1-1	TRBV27	CASSLSSGTIRTEAFF	TGTGCCAGCAGTTTATCGAGTGGGACCATACGCACTGAAGCTTTCTTT
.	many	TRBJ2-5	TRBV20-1	CSAPAGGRETQYF	TGCAGTGCTCCAGCAGGGGGGAGAGAGACCCAGTACTTC
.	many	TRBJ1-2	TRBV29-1	CSVEGLSGYTF	TGCAGCGTTGAGGGACTAAGTGGCTACACCTTC
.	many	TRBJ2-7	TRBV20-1	CSARGSTVSSYEQYF	TGCAGTGCTAGAGGTTCAACCGTTAGCTCCTACGAGCAGTACTTC
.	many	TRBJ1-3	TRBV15	CATSRDQDSGNTIYF	TGTGCCACCAGCAGAGATCAGGATAGTGGAAACACCATATATTTT
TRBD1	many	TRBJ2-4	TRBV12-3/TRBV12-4	CASSPGQGGIQYF	TGTGCCAGCAGTCCCGGACAGGGGGGCATTCAGTACTTC
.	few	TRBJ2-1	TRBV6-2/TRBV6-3	CASRALGSLGYNEQFF	TGTGCCAGCAGGGCCTTAGGTAGCTTAGGTTACAATGAGCAGTTCTTC
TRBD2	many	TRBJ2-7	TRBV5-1	CASSSGTSGYEQYF	TGCGCCAGCAGCTCCGGGACTAGCGGCTACGAGCAGTACTTC
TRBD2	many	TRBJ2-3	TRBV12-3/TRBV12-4	CASSFGLATDTQYF	TGTGCCAGCAGTTTTGGACTAGCGACAGATACGCAGTATTTT
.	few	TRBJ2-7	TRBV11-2	CASSFQISGSYEQYF	TGTGCCAGCAGCTTCCAAATTAGCGGTTCCTACGAGCAGTACTTC
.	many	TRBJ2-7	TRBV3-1	CASSQVIRGYYEQYF	TGTGCCAGCAGCCAAGTTATCAGGGGTTACTACGAGCAGTACTTC
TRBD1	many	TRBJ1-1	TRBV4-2	CASSQADRDTEAFF	TGTGCCAGCAGCCAAGCGGACAGGGACACTGAAGCTTTCTTT
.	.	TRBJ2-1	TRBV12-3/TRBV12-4	CASSFLSGMAPNEQFF	TGTGCCAGCAGTTTCCTCTCCGGGATGGCTCCAAATGAGCAGTTCTTC
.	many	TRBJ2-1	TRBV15	CATSRDRIPYNEQFF	TGTGCCACCAGCAGGGACCGAATACCCTACAATGAGCAGTTCTTC
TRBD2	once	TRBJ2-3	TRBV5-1	CASSPGLAGHRDTQYF	TGCGCCAGCAGTCCCGGGCTAGCGGGGCACAGGGATACGCAGTATTTT
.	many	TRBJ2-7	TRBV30	CACPGRGEQYF	TGTGCCTGCCCGGGGCGGGGCGAGCAGTACTTC
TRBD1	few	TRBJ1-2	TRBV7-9	CASSFDREGLAGYTF	TGTGCCAGCAGCTTCGACAGGGAAGGGCTCGCTGGCTACACCTTC
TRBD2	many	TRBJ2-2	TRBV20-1	CSARVAGGLNTGELFF	TGCAGTGCTAGGGTAGCGGGGGGCCTGAACACCGGGGAGCTGTTTTTT
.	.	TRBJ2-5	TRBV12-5	CASGGRDRQYF	TGTGCTAGTGGCGGCAGAGACCGTCAGTACTTC
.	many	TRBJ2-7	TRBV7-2	CASSSENRRSSYEQYF	TGTGCCAGCAGCTCGGAGAACAGGAGGTCCTCCTACGAGCAGTACTTC
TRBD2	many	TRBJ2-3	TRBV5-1	CASSWTSVPGDTQYF	TGCGCCAGCAGCTGGACTAGCGTTCCGGGGGATACGCAGTATTTT
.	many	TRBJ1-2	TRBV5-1	CASARLSDSRNPNYGYTF	TGCGCCAGCGCTAGGCTTTCAGACAGCCGAAATCCTAACTATGGCTACACCTTC
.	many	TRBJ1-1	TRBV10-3	CAISEWEGEYATEAFF	TGTGCCATCAGTGAGTGGGAGGGGGAATATGCAACTGAAGCTTTCTTT
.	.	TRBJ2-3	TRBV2	CASSEPKRGGTSTDTQYF	TGTGCCAGCAGTGAACCTAAACGGGGCGGGACTAGCACAGATACGCAGTATTTT
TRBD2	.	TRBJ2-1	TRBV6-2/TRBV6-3	CASSYSKGLAGENNEQFF	TGTGCCAGCAGTTACTCGAAGGGACTAGCGGGGGAGAACAATGAGCAGTTCTTC
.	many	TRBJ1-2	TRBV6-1	CASSDLPTAQSYTF	TGTGCCAGCAGTGACCTACCGACAGCCCAAAGCTACACCTTC
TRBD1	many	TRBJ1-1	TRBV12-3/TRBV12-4	CASSISPTGAAEAFF	TGTGCCAGCAGCATATCCCCTACAGGGGCCGCTGAAGCTTTCTTT
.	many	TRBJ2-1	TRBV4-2	CASSQDRDSQFF	TGTGCCAGCAGCCAAGATCGGGACTCGCAGTTCTTC
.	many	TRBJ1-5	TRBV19	CASSRQSNQPQHF	TGTGCCAGTAGCCGACAGAGCAATCAGCCCCAGCATTTT
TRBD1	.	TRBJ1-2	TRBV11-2	CASSLLGTGRGGYTF	TGTGCCAGCAGTCTACTCGGGACAGGGAGGGGTGGCTACACCTTC
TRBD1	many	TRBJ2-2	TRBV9	CASNHPTGGSNTGELFF	TGTGCCAGCAATCATCCTACAGGGGGCTCGAACACCGGGGAGCTGTTTTTT
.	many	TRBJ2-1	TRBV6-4	CASSSIASYEQFF	TGTGCCAGCAGTAGTATAGCGTCTTATGAGCAGTTCTTC